This T cell receptor beta chain originates from a study of blood T cell repertoires in COVID-19 (TCRdb year 2020). About the study as a whole: Samples covering the acute and convalescent phases of COVID-19 were provided by collaborators in the United States, Italy and Spain. The prospective study material was composed of cDNA or gDNA derived from T cells, B-cell-depleted T cells, or PBMCs. Deeply sampled blood TCRbeta repertoires from subjects exposed to, actively infected with, or recovered from COVID-19 were included in the dataset. The repertoires were released in a freely available public database intended as a resource for research on the immune response to SARS-CoV-2. Samples were obtained from the ongoing ImmuneRACE study (first 160 participants) and from about 1,300 subjects provided by 6 global collaborators. A de-identified subject ID, COVID-19 status, age in years and sex were almost always included in the sample metadata. Where available, HLA class I and class II types were taken from metadata supplied by the sample provider and were not determined by assay-based typing.

On the study overall, not on this receptor specifically: The quantity of clinical and demographic metadata differed by source and by participant and was supplied without curation.

The collaborating institutions used their own protocols to collect whole blood in K2EDTA tubes. For TCRbeta analysis, collaborators shipped samples as frozen whole blood, isolated PBMCs, or DNA extracted from either of those sample types. TCRbeta CDR3 regions were amplified from genomic DNA using the immunoSEQ Assay, a bias-controlled multiplex PCR. Per the authors' processing: The number of nucleated cells in each sample was estimated by amplification of reference gene primers within the assay. To quantify the absolute abundance of each unique TCRbeta CDR3 rearrangement, sequence reads were collapsed and filtered. Productive Simpson clonality was computed per sample as the square root of Simpson's diversity index over productive rearrangements. Drawn from immuneACCESS, this table holds only the in-frame rearrangements with V and J called that TCRdb kept. Clones are partly lost; checked studies trace under half to an unresolved V gene and leave the rest unexplained. V and J calls and clone size come straight from that table; D and trimming were deduced from the DNA. The sample table shows 95,000 to 100,000 clones, and roughly 86% are seen once. 11% of the sample rests with the top ten.

This clone appeared once. Its antigen is currently not known. Per-base qualities were not stored, and no clone one base away is much larger. This receptor was obtained from a woman in her thirties with acute or convalescent COVID-19. Sequenced input: peripheral blood.

DNA sequence: TGTGCCAGCTCACCAGCCATACCCGGGAACACTGAAGCTTTCTTT. Its amino acids are CASSPAIPGNTEAFF. The rearranged segments are TRBV18 and TRBJ1-1; the D segment cannot be called with confidence. The V end loses 2 bases and the J end loses 1 base, and a stretch of 11 bases separates them. CDR1 KGHSH and CDR2 LQKENI were looked up in the germline V gene. The CDR3 runs 15 amino acids, cysteine and phenylalanine included. Of the read, only the CDR3 DNA is kept; its 45 bases are in frame from base 1.